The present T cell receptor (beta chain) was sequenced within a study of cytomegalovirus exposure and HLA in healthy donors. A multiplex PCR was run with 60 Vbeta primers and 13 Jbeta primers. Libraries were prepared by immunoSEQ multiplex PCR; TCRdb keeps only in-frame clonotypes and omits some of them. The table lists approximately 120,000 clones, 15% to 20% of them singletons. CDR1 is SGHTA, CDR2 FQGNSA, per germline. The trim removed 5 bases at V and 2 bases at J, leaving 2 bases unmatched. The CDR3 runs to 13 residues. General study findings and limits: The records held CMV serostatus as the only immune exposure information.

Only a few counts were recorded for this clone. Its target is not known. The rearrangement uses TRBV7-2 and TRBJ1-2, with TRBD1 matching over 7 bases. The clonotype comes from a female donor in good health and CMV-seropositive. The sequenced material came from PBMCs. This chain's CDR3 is CASSGGQNYGYTF. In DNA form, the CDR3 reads TGTGCCAGCAGCGGGGGACAGAACTATGGCTACACCTTC.